This TCR beta chain stems from a study of CD8 T cells in Susac syndrome (dated by TCRdb to about 2019). Background on the whole study: Of the Susac syndrome patients who were sequenced, six had clinically active disease and eight were in clinical remission. Susac syndrome patients were therapy-naive, on corticosteroids (some also receiving IVIg), or on IVIg alone at blood withdrawal. Repertoire sequencing was used to test whether CD8+ T cell activation and differentiation in Susac syndrome was antigen driven.

Details on this clonotype: Its antigen is currently not known. Base qualities are not at hand, and no much larger clone is one base apart.

Peripheral blood CD8+ and CD4+ T cells from healthy donors, Susac syndrome patients and multiple sclerosis patients were profiled by high-throughput TCR beta sequencing. The Susac syndrome patients fulfilled recently defined diagnostic criteria for definite or probable disease. Bulk CD8+ and CD4+ T cells were purified by magnetic negative isolation, while CD8+ TEMRA cells were enriched using FACS. Blood was drawn into EDTA tubes, processed within 24 hours, and PBMCs were isolated by density gradient centrifugation. PBMCs intended for TCR sequencing were frozen in liquid nitrogen and were later thawed in a 37 degrees C water bath. A purity of at least 90% was achieved for sorted or isolated CD4+, CD8+ and CD8+ TEMRA cells. RNA was extracted with the RNeasy kit and about 0.5 to 1 ug was reverse transcribed using random hexamers. The immunoSEQ multiplex PCR assay, which covers 54 Vbeta and 13 Jbeta segments, was used to amplify TCR beta CDR3 regions. PCR amplification bias was corrected using a synthetic template baseline for primer optimization and computational correction. Per the original workflow: Reads were annotated to V, D and J genes according to IMGT and were analyzed with immunoSEQ Analyzer, with only productive sequences retained. To calculate clonality, Shannon entropy was normalized by log2 of the number of productive unique sequences and then subtracted from one. For each patient and control, public and private clones were evaluated among the 100 most prevalent clones. Clones were defined as Susac-specific when absent from the healthy and MS cohorts, from about a thousand published viral clones and from other ImmuneACCESS disease sequences. TCRdb reprocessing: public reads trimmed at Q25 with fastp, clones called with MiXCR, in-frame beta chains kept. Rows merge per CDR3 protein into single entries with the most common DNA and genes. The V and J calls here are based on TCRdb, not the publication. The table for this sample lists tens of thousands of distinct CDR3 sequences; 93% of them were counted only once. Roughly 0.16% of the sample is in the top ten clones.

Summary of the overall study and its limitations: The study acknowledged that relatively few individuals were included in the TCR sequencing and HLA analysis. In the CD4+ T cell repertoire of Susac syndrome patients, clonal expansion was not detected.

Counted from cysteine to phenylalanine, this CDR3 has 18 amino acids. Only the CDR3 DNA is retained, 54 bases long and in frame from the first base. Germline trimming: 1 base from V, 1 base from J; junction bases outside gene matches: 6. The germline V gene encodes CDR1 LNHDA and CDR2 SQIVND (reference sequence). This chain is built from TRBV19 and TRBJ2-6; TRBD1 lines up with 8 middle nucleotides. This clonotype originated in a human donor with Susac syndrome. The sample taken for sequencing was CD4+ T cells from PBMCs. Here is the DNA: TGTGCCAGTAGTATAGGGACAGGGTATGCTTCTGGGGCCAACGTCCTGACTTTC. The translation is CASSIGTGYASGANVLTF.